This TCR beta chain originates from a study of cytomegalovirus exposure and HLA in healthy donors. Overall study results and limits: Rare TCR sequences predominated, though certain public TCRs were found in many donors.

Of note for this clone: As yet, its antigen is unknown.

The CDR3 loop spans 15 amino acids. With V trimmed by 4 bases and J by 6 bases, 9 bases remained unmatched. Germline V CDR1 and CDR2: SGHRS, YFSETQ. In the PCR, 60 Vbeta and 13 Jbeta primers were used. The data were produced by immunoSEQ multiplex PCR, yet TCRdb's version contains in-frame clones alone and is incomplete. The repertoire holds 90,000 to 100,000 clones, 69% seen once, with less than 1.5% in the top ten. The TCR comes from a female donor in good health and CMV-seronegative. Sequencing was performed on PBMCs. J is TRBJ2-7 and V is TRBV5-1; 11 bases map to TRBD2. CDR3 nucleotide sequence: TGCGCCAGCAGCCCGACTAGCGGGATGGTTGGCGAGCAGTACTTC. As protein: CASSPTSGMVGEQYF. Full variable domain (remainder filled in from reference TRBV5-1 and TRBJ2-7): KAGVTQTPRYLIKTRGQQVTLSCSPISGHRSVSWYQQTPGQGLQFLFEYFSETQRNKGNFPGRFSGRQFSNSRSEMNVSTLELGDSALYLCASSPTSGMVGEQYFGPGTRLTVT.